Each of the 11 T cell receptor beta chains below was sequenced from the same sample in a study of CD8+ T cells in alopecia areata. Investigators isolated RNA and reverse transcribed it into cDNA to act as the sequencing template. The data were produced by immunoSEQ multiplex PCR, yet TCRdb's version contains in-frame clones alone and is incomplete. The table lists over 200,000 clones, 57% of them singletons, with roughly 0.47% in the top ten. The sample in question was CD4+ T cells sorted from blood, obtained at week 0. Receptors originate from a human donor with alopecia areata.

The chain carries TRBV29-1 and TRBJ2-7, with 11 bases lining up with TRBD2. V trimming: 0 bases; J trimming: 5 bases; junction bases outside the gene matches: 3. Germline CDR1 and CDR2: SQVTM and ANQGSEA. The CDR3 is 14 residues long. The CDR3 DNA is TGCAGCGTTGAAGACACTAGCGGGAGCAACGAGCAGTACTTC. It specifies CSVEDTSGSNEQYF.

This clone was observed a handful of times. V usage is TRBV29-1 and J usage is TRBJ2-5, with D perhaps being TRBD1 or TRBD2 (5 bases each). The ends were cut back, 6 bases at V and 4 bases at J, with 15 bases in the middle. Looked up from germline, CDR1 is SQVTM and CDR2 is ANQGSEA. The CDR3 is 13 residues long. The CDR3 spells CSVSGTIGETQYF. The CDR3 DNA reads as TGCAGCGTCTCCGGGACGATAGGAGAGACCCAGTACTTC.

This chain links TRBV5-6 with TRBJ1-5; the D is unclear. The V and J ends lost 0 bases and 9 bases respectively, with 13 bases between them. The germline CDR1 and CDR2 sequences are SGHDT and YYEEEE. The CDR3 runs to 14 residues. As DNA, the CDR3 is TGTGCCAGCAGCTTGGCAGGAGTAATTGCGCCCCAGCATTTT. Its translation: CASSLAGVIAPQHF.

This chain links TRBV7-3 with TRBJ2-7; D is possibly TRBD2 (6 bases). This CDR3 region has 13 residues. V was cut by 2 bases and J by 7 bases, with 12 bases left in between. The germline gives CDR1 SGHTA, CDR2 FQGTGA. DNA of the CDR3: TGTGCCAGCAGCTTACAGGAGGGTTTGGAGCAGTACTTC. This sequence encodes CASSLQEGLEQYF.

Worth noting for this clone: The same CDR3 arises from other DNA sequences in this sample as well. CDR3 in DNA: TGCGCCAGCAGCCAAGGACAGGGAGGGGAGACCCAGTACTTC. This translates into CASSQGQGGETQYF. The chain recombines TRBV4-1 with TRBJ2-5, with D possibly called TRBD1 or TRBD2 (7 bases each). This CDR3 contains 14 residues. Germline V lookup: CDR1 MGHRA, CDR2 YSYEKL. V was cut by 1 base and J by 5 bases, with 11 bases left in between.

The chain combines TRBV5-8 with TRBJ2-2; 10 positions match TRBD1. Germline assignment: CDR1 SGHTS and CDR2 YDEGEE. V shed 5 bases, J shed 7 bases, and the junction held 8 bases outside the gene matches. The CDR3 has 15 amino acids. The CDR3 sequence is CASSAGTGVHGELFF. The CDR3 DNA reads as TGTGCCAGCAGTGCCGGGACAGGGGTCCACGGGGAGCTGTTTTTT.

J is TRBJ2-5 and V is TRBV11-2, with 10 bases lining up with TRBD1. Germline lookup yields CDR1 SGHAT and CDR2 FQNNGV. CDR3 length: 15 residues. Losses at the gene ends were 3 bases for V and 4 bases for J; bases not matched to a gene: 5. The CDR3: CASSLSRTGGETQYF. The CDR3 nucleotides read TGTGCCAGCAGCTTGAGCAGGACAGGGGGAGAGACCCAGTACTTC.

The chain carries TRBV2 and TRBJ1-4; D call uncertain. The V end was cut by 1 base, the J end by 0 bases, with 6 bases between. CDR3 length: 15 amino acids. Germline assignment: CDR1 SNHLY and CDR2 FYNNEI. CDR3 sequence: CASSEDGTTNEKLFF. CDR3 coding DNA: TGTGCCAGCAGTGAAGACGGTACAACTAATGAAAAACTGTTTTTT.

The V gene is TRBV5-1, the J gene TRBJ1-2, with D possibly TRBD1 on 6 matching bases. Per germline, CDR1 SGHRS and CDR2 YFSETQ. The CDR3 is 17 residues long. Trimming cost V 4 bases and J 3 bases, with 22 bases left between them. The CDR3 DNA reads TGCGCCAGCAGCCCGGGGGAACGGGGGCGCGAGGACTATGGCTACACCTTC. It translates to CASSPGERGREDYGYTF.

The chain carries TRBV4-2 and TRBJ2-2, with 12 nucleotides matching TRBD2. This CDR3 is built from 17 residues. The junction had 8 bases not matched to a gene; V was cut back by 2 bases and J by 7 bases. Germline V CDR1 and CDR2: LGHNA, YNFKEQ. CDR3 in DNA: TGTGCCAGCAGCCAAATGACTAGCGGGAGCGGTAACGGGGAGCTGTTTTTT. Translated, it gives CASSQMTSGSGNGELFF.

This clone was observed a few times. The V and J genes are TRBV19 and TRBJ2-1; 9 bases fit TRBD2. The CDR3 consists of 16 residues. Germline trimming cut 6 bases from V and 7 bases from J; bases unmatched to any gene: 13. The germline gives CDR1 LNHDA, CDR2 SQIVND (reference sequence). CDR3 nucleotide sequence: TGTGCCAGTAGATCTAGCGGGATCAAGACTGGGAATGAGCAGTTCTTC. It translates to CASRSSGIKTGNEQFF.